This T cell receptor (beta chain) is from a study of cytomegalovirus exposure and HLA in healthy donors. For this clone: A junction end diverges from the germline sequence, so it may reflect a read error. The sample contains more than one DNA sequence encoding this CDR3.

There are 15 residues in the CDR3. Looked up from germline, CDR1 is MGHDK and CDR2 is SYGVNS. The PCR ran on 60 Vbeta and 13 Jbeta primers. Here immunoSEQ multiplex PCR was the method, and the copy in TCRdb shows in-frame clones only, minus some. The top ten hold 1% to 1.5% of the sample, which has over 200,000 clones, 70% to 90% seen once. The chain carries TRBV25-1 and TRBJ1-1; 7 positions match TRBD1. This sequence was found in a human donor in good health. The sample comprised PBMCs. The CDR3 spells CASSESGRGNTEAFF. CDR3 nucleotide sequence: TGTGCCAGCAGTGAATCGGGCAGGGGGAACACCGAAGCTTTCTTT.